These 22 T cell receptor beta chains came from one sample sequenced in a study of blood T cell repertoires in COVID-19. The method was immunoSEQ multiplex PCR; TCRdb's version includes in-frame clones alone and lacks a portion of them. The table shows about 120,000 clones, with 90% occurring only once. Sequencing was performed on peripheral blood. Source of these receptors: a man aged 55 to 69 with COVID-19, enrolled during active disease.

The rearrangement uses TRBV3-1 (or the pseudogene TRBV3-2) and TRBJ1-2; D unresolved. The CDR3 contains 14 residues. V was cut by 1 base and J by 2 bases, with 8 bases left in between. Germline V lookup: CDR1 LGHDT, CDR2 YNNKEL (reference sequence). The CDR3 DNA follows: TGTGCCAGCAGCCAAGCCGTACAGAACTATGGCTACACCTTC. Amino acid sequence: CASSQAVQNYGYTF.

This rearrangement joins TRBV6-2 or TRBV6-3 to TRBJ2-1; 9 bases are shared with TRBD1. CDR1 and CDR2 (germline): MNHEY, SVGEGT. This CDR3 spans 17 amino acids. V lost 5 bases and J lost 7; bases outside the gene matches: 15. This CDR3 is CASSPLWDRAGENEQFF. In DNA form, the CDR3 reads TGTGCCAGCAGTCCCCTCTGGGACAGGGCCGGTGAAAATGAGCAGTTCTTC.

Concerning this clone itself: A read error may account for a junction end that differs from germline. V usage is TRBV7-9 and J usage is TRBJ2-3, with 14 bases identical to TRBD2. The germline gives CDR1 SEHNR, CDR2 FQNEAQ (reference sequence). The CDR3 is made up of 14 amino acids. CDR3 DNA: TGTGCCAGCAGCTCTCCGGGACTAGCGGGAGTGCACATATTT. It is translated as CASSSPGLAGVHIF.

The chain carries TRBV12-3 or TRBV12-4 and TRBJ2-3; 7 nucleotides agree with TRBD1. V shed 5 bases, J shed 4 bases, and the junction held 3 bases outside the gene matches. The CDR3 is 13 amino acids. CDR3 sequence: CASSPTGPDTQYF. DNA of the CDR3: TGTGCCAGCAGTCCGACAGGGCCAGATACGCAGTATTTT.

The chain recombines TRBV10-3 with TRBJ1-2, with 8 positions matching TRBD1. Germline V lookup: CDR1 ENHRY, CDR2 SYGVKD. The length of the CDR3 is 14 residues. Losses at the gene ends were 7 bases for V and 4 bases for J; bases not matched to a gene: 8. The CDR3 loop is CAITSGQGGYGYTF. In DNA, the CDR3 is TGTGCCATCACCTCCGGACAGGGAGGCTATGGCTACACCTTC.

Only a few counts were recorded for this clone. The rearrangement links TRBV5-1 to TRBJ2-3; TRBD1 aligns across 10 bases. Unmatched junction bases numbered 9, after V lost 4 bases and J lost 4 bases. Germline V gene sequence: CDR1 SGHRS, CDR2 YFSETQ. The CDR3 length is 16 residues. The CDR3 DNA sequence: TGCGCCAGCAGCGTGCCGGGACAGGGGAGCCCAGATACGCAGTATTTT. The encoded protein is CASSVPGQGSPDTQYF.

As DNA, the CDR3 is TGTGCCAGCAGCTTAGCACAGCCCCCAGCTGAAGCTTTCTTT. Amino acids: CASSLAQPPAEAFF. The rearrangement joins TRBV7-9 to TRBJ1-1, with D uncertain. Germline lookup yields CDR1 SEHNR and CDR2 FQNEAQ (reference sequence). The CDR3 totals 14 residues. V was shortened by 0 bases and J by 6 bases, with 11 bases between the two germline ends.

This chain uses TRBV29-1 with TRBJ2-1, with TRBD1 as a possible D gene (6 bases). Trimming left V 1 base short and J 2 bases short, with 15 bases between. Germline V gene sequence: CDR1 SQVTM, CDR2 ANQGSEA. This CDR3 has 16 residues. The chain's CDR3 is CSVEGGDRKTYNEQFF. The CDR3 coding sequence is TGCAGCGTTGAAGGGGGAGACAGGAAGACCTACAATGAGCAGTTCTTC.

The chain's CDR3 is CASSAGQAYGANVLTF. CDR3 bases: TGTGCCAGCAGCGCGGGACAGGCCTATGGGGCCAACGTCCTGACTTTC. The chain combines TRBV7-2 with TRBJ2-6, with 8 bases identical to TRBD1. Germline CDR1 and CDR2: SGHTA and FQGNSA. Trimming took 5 bases from V and 3 from J; bases not matched to a gene: 6. There are 16 residues in the CDR3.

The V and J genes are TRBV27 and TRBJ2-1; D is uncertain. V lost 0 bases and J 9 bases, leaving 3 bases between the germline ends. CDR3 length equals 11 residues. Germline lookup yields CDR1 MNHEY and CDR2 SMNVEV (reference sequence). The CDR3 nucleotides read TGTGCCAGCAGTTTATCCGGTGAGCAGTTCTTC. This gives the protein CASSLSGEQFF.

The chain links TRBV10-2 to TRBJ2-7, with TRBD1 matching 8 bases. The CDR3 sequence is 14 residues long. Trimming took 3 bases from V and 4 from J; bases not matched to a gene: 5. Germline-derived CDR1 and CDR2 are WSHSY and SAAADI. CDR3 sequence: CASSDRTGRYEQYF. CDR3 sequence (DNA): TGCGCCAGCAGTGACCGGACAGGGCGGTACGAGCAGTACTTC.

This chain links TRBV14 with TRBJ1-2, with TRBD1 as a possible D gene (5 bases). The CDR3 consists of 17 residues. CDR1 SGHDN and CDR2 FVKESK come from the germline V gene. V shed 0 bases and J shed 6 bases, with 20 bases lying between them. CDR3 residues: CASSQDPRAGKSDGYTF. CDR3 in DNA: TGTGCCAGCAGCCAAGATCCTAGGGCAGGGAAATCGGATGGCTACACCTTC.

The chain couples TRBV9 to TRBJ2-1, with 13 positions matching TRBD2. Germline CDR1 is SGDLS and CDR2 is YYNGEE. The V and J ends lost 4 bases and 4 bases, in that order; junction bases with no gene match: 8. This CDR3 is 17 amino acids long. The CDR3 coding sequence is TGTGCCAGCAGCCCCTGGACTAGCGGGAGCGATTACAATGAGCAGTTCTTC. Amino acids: CASSPWTSGSDYNEQFF.

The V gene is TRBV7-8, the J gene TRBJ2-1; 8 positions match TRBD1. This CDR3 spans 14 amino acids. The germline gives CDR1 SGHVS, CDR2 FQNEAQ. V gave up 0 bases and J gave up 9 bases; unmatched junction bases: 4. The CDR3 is CASSLADRDPEQFF. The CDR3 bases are TGTGCCAGCAGCTTAGCGGACAGGGATCCTGAGCAGTTCTTC.

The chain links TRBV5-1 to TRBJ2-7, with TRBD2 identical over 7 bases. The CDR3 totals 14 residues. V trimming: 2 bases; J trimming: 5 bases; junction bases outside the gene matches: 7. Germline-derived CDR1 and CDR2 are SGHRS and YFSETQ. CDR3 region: CASSLAGIADEQYF. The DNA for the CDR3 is TGCGCCAGCAGCTTAGCGGGGATTGCCGACGAGCAGTACTTC.

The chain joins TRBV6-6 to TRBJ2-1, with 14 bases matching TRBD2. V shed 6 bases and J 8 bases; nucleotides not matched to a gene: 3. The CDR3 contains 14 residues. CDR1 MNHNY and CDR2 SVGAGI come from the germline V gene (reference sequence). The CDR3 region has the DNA TGTGCCAGCAGAGGGACTAGCGGGAGCTATGAGCAGTTCTTC. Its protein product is CASRGTSGSYEQFF.

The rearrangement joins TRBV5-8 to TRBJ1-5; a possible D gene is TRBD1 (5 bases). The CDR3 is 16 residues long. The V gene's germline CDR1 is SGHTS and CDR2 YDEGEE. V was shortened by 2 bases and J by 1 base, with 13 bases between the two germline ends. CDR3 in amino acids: CASSFQTGASNQPQHF. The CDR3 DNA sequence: TGTGCCAGCAGCTTTCAAACAGGCGCGAGCAATCAGCCCCAGCATTTT.

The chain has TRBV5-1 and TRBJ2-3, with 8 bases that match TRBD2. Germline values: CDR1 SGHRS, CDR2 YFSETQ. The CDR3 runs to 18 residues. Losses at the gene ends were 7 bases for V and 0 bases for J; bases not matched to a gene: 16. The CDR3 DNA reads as TGCGCCAGCCGGGGCCAGATGGTAGCGGGATCTAGCACAGATACGCAGTATTTT. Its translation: CASRGQMVAGSSTDTQYF. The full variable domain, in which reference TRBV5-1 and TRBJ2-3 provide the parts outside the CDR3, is KAGVTQTPRYLIKTRGQQVTLSCSPISGHRSVSWYQQTPGQGLQFLFEYFSETQRNKGNFPGRFSGRQFSNSRSEMNVSTLELGDSALYLCASRGQMVAGSSTDTQYFGPGTRLTVL.

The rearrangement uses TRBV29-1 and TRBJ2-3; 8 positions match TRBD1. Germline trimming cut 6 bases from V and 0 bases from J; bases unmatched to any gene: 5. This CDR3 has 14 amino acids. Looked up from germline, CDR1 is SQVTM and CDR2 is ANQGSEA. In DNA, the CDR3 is TGCAGCGTCGAGACAGGGGATAGCACAGATACGCAGTATTTT. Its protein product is CSVETGDSTDTQYF.

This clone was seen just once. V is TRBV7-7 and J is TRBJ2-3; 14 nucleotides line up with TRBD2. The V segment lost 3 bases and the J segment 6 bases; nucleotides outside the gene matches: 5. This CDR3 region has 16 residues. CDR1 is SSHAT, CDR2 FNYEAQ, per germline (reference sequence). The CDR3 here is CASSLGTSGSMDTQYF. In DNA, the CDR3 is TGTGCCAGCAGCTTGGGGACTAGCGGGAGTATGGATACGCAGTATTTT.

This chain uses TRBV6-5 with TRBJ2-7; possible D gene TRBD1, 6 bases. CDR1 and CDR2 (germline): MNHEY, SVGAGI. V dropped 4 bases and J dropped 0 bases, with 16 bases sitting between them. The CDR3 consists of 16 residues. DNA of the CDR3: TGTGCCAGCAGTTTCCAGACAGGTCATAGCTCCTACGAGCAGTACTTC. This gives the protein CASSFQTGHSSYEQYF.

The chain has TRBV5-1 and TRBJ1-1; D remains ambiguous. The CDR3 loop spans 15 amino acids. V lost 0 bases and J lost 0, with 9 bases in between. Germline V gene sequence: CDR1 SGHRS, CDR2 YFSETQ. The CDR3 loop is CASSLEGGMNTEAFF. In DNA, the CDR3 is TGCGCCAGCAGCTTGGAAGGAGGGATGAACACTGAAGCTTTCTTT.